The 26 T cell receptor beta chains below come from one sample, sequenced in a study of T cells after yellow fever vaccination. TCRdb redid the calling of the 5' RACE reads with MiXCR, one entry per CDR3 protein. Altogether about 230,000 distinct CDR3 sequences are present, around 6.7% being singletons, with the ten largest covering 1% to 1.2%. Material: CD4+ T cells sorted from PBMCs, obtained on the day of the yellow fever booster vaccination. The origin of the receptors is a man aged 25-40 years who received the YFV17D yellow fever vaccine.

This clonotype was seen more than once but under ten times. The rearrangement links TRBV3-1 to TRBJ2-7; D ambiguous. The germline V gene has CDR1 LGHDT and CDR2 YNNKEL (reference sequence). V was clipped by 5 bases and J by 9 bases, with 23 bases between them. This CDR3 contains 15 residues. The CDR3 is CASSSGSPPRVVQYF. The CDR3 region has the DNA TGTGCCAGCAGCTCCGGTTCGCCTCCTCGTGTTGTGCAGTACTTC.

The chain carries TRBV19 and TRBJ2-1; the D gene is possibly TRBD2 (6 bases). The germline V gene encodes CDR1 LNHDA and CDR2 SQIVND (reference sequence). V was trimmed by 3 bases and J by 3 bases, leaving 15 bases between them. The CDR3 loop spans 16 amino acids. The CDR3 DNA reads TGTGCCAGTAGTATTCGGACGGGAGATCTCTACAATGAGCAGTTCTTC. Protein: CASSIRTGDLYNEQFF.

This clonotype was seen more than once but under ten times. The rearrangement links TRBV20-1 to TRBJ2-3; the D gene is possibly TRBD2 (5 bases). The V end was cut by 4 bases, the J end by 6 bases, with 17 bases between. CDR3 size: 14 residues. CDR1 DFQATT and CDR2 SNEGSKA come from the germline V gene (reference sequence). The CDR3, as DNA: TGCAGTGCTAATTTCCGGAGCGGTACCGATACGCAGTATTTT. This translates into CSANFRSGTDTQYF.

This clonotype was observed a few times. This rearrangement joins TRBV20-1 to TRBJ1-1; D is ambiguous. Trimming shortened V by 3 bases and J by 3 bases, and 5 bases separated the two germline ends. CDR3 length: 11 amino acids. Looked up from germline, CDR1 is DFQATT and CDR2 is SNEGSKA (reference sequence). CDR3 sequence reads: CSASTDTEAFF. In nucleotides, the CDR3 is TGCAGTGCTAGCACTGACACTGAAGCTTTCTTT.

This clonotype occurred a few times. The chain employs TRBV15 and TRBJ1-5; 9 nucleotides agree with TRBD1. J gave up 6 bases and V 5 bases, and 5 bases lay outside the gene matches. Germline V gene lookup returns CDR1 LNHNV and CDR2 YYDKDF (reference sequence). The CDR3 consists of 14 residues. CDR3 nucleotides: TGTGCCACCAGCGGGACAGGGAGTCGTCAGCCCCAGCATTTT. Its translation is CATSGTGSRQPQHF.

The chain has TRBV7-9 and TRBJ1-1; D is unclear. Germline assignment: CDR1 SEHNR and CDR2 FQNEAQ (reference sequence). This CDR3 has 12 amino acids. Trimming removed 5 bases at V and 7 bases at J, with 11 bases between. Here the CDR3 reads CASSDLEVEAFF. Written as DNA, the CDR3 is TGTGCCAGCAGCGACCTTGAGGTTGAAGCTTTCTTT.

This clonotype showed up many times. The genes are TRBV12-3 or TRBV12-4 and TRBJ2-3; 8 bases align to TRBD2. Losses at the gene ends were 6 bases for V and 5 bases for J; bases not matched to a gene: 7. CDR3 length equals 14 residues. The CDR3 region is CASRSAGVIDTQYF. The CDR3, as DNA: TGTGCCAGCAGATCAGCGGGAGTGATAGATACGCAGTATTTT.

Remarks on this clonotype: This could be a read error, since a much larger clone is one nucleotide away. Here the CDR3 omits its conserved ending phenylalanine or tryptophan, so a read error is the likely source. This chain joins TRBV7-3 and TRBJ2-3, with TRBD1 identical over 9 bases. CDR1 and CDR2 (germline): SGHTA, FQGTGA. This CDR3 is 15 amino acids long. Trimming removed 7 bases from V and 2 bases from J; junction bases left unmatched: 7. The CDR3 sequence is CASTLQGADTDTQYS. CDR3 bases: TGTGCCAGCACCCTACAGGGGGCCGACACAGATACGCAGTATTCT.

V is TRBV19 and J is TRBJ2-1, with 12 bases identical to TRBD2. CDR3 length equals 15 residues. The V gene's germline CDR1 is LNHDA and CDR2 SQIVND (reference sequence). V dropped 4 bases and J dropped 7; count of bases not matched to a gene: 5. The CDR3 DNA follows: TGTGCCAGTAGTACCGGACTAGCGGGACAAAATGAGCAGTTCTTC. Protein sequence: CASSTGLAGQNEQFF.

This chain links TRBV12-3 or TRBV12-4 with TRBJ2-7; D is ambiguous. V shed 2 bases and J shed 2 bases, with 16 bases lying between them. The CDR3 is made up of 16 amino acids. CDR3 coding DNA: TGTGCCAGCAGTTTATCGGGCCCGAAGGCCGCCTACGAGCAGTACTTC. Translating it yields CASSLSGPKAAYEQYF.

This clonotype was counted many times. The chain employs TRBV7-9 and TRBJ1-1, with TRBD1 matching 7 bases. CDR3 length: 14 amino acids. V lost 5 bases to trimming and J lost 10 bases; unmatched junction nucleotides: 13. The V gene's germline CDR1 is SEHNR and CDR2 FQNEAQ (reference sequence). For the CDR3, the DNA is TGTGCCAGCAGCACCCCTGGGACAGCGGTTATAGCTTTCTTT. Its translation: CASSTPGTAVIAFF.

This clonotype occurred many times. The V and J genes are TRBV7-8 and TRBJ1-6; D uncertain. This CDR3 has 16 residues. The germline V and J ends were trimmed by 4 bases and 0 bases, with 10 bases remaining between them. Germline loops: CDR1 SGHVS, CDR2 FQNEAQ. In DNA, the CDR3 is TGTGCCAGCAGCTCCTGGGCCAGCTCCTATAATTCACCCCTCCACTTT. Translation: CASSSWASSYNSPLHF.

This chain joins TRBV7-2 and TRBJ2-7; D is possibly TRBD2 (5 bases). Per the germline V gene, CDR1 is SGHTA and CDR2 is FQGNSA. The V end lost 1 base, the J end lost 0 bases, and 7 bases lay between the germline ends. The CDR3 extends over 14 amino acids. The CDR3 nucleotides are TGTGCCAGCAGCTTAGGGGGAGACTCCTACGAGCAGTACTTC. Translation: CASSLGGDSYEQYF.

This rearrangement joins TRBV2 to TRBJ2-1, with TRBD2 matching 10 bases. The CDR3 has 14 residues. Losses at the gene ends were 10 bases for V and 8 bases for J; bases not matched to a gene: 11. CDR1 and CDR2 (germline): SNHLY, FYNNEI. CDR3 amino acids: CANRGLAGGYEQFF. The CDR3 coding sequence is TGTGCCAACAGGGGGTTAGCGGGAGGTTATGAGCAGTTCTTC. The full variable domain, its missing parts supplied by reference TRBV2 and TRBJ2-1, is EPEVTQTPSHQVTQMGQEVILRCVPISNHLYFYWYRQILGQKVEFLVSFYNNEISEKSEIFDDQFSVERPDGSNFTLKIRSTKLEDSAMYFCANRGLAGGYEQFFGPGTRLTVL.

The chain joins TRBV20-1 to TRBJ2-6; D call uncertain. The germline V gene has CDR1 DFQATT and CDR2 SNEGSKA (reference sequence). CDR3 length: 14 amino acids. The V end lost 3 bases, the J end lost 0 bases, and 6 bases lay between the germline ends. CDR3 in amino acids: CSARVRSGANVLTF. CDR3 nucleotide sequence: TGCAGTGCTAGGGTCCGCTCTGGGGCCAACGTCCTGACTTTC.

V usage is TRBV7-2 and J usage is TRBJ2-7, with D maybe TRBD2 (6 bases). Trimming removed 0 bases from V and 3 bases from J, with 15 bases in between. CDR1 is SGHTA, CDR2 FQGNSA, per germline. The CDR3 is made up of 16 amino acids. CDR3 protein: CASSLARGRGIYEQYF. The CDR3 nucleotides are TGTGCCAGCAGCTTAGCGCGGGGAAGGGGTATCTACGAGCAGTACTTC.

The V gene is TRBV7-9, the J gene TRBJ2-7; D unclear. The CDR3 loop spans 15 amino acids. Germline V gene sequence: CDR1 SEHNR, CDR2 FQNEAQ (reference sequence). V was clipped by 5 bases and J by 0 bases, with 14 bases between them. The CDR3 bases are TGTGCCAGCAGCCTCACACAGCACTCCTCCTACGAGCAGTACTTC. This gives the protein CASSLTQHSSYEQYF.

This clonotype was found a few times. This rearrangement joins TRBV12-3 or TRBV12-4 to TRBJ2-3; D may be TRBD2 (5 bases). With 3 bases removed from V and 5 bases from J, the gap between germline ends came to 9 bases. This CDR3 region has 13 residues. CDR3 coding DNA: TGTGCCAGCAGTTTGGTAGCGAGAGATACGCAGTATTTT. Protein: CASSLVARDTQYF.

This clonotype was picked up many times. This chain uses TRBV6-5 with TRBJ1-2; 7 bases line up with TRBD1. CDR1 is MNHEY and CDR2 is SVGAGI in the germline V gene. V trimming: 3 bases; J trimming: 2 bases; junction bases outside the gene matches: 9. The CDR3 totals 16 residues. This chain's CDR3 is CASSYLTGTVNYGYTF. The CDR3 DNA follows: TGTGCCAGCAGTTATCTAACCGGGACAGTCAACTATGGCTACACCTTC.

This clonotype came up a few times. CDR3 DNA sequence: TGTGCCAGCAGCCAAGCCAGGGGGGATTCACCCCTCCACTTT. Protein sequence: CASSQARGDSPLHF. This rearrangement joins TRBV4-2 to TRBJ1-6; TRBD1 aligns across 7 bases. The CDR3 length is 14 residues. Germline V gene data show CDR1 as LGHNA and CDR2 as YNFKEQ. V dropped 1 base and J dropped 8; count of bases not matched to a gene: 2.

This clonotype has a handful of counts. CDR3 loop: CASSWGSGSNEQFF. The CDR3 nucleotides are TGTGCCAGCAGTTGGGGTAGCGGGAGCAATGAGCAGTTCTTC. The chain recombines TRBV6-5 with TRBJ2-1; 9 nucleotides line up with TRBD2. This CDR3 is 14 amino acids long. Germline values: CDR1 MNHEY, CDR2 SVGAGI. Unmatched junction bases numbered 4, after V lost 4 bases and J lost 6 bases.

As to this clonotype: Mismatch with germline at one junction end may stem from a read error. This chain links TRBV5-1 with TRBJ2-4, with 8 nucleotides matching TRBD2. Germline V gene lookup returns CDR1 SGHRS and CDR2 YFSETQ. The length of the CDR3 is 15 residues. The CDR3 region is CASSLAGTSKNIQNF. The CDR3 DNA reads TGCGCCAGCAGCCTAGCGGGTACCTCTAAAAACATTCAGAACTTC.

This clonotype was recorded at least ten times. The V gene is TRBV20-1, the J gene TRBJ2-2; D not certain. V lost 6 bases, J lost 1 base, and 18 bases lay in between. The CDR3 loop spans 16 amino acids. CDR1 DFQATT and CDR2 SNEGSKA come from the germline V gene (reference sequence). Here the CDR3 reads CSARLSGPLNTGELFF. DNA for the CDR3: TGCAGTGCCCGCTTGTCCGGACCACTGAACACCGGGGAGCTGTTTTTT.

This clonotype has ten or more counts. J is TRBJ2-4 and V is TRBV2; the D is unclear. The CDR3 contains 13 residues. Trimming removed 4 bases at V and 3 bases at J, with 7 bases between. Germline CDR1 reads SNHLY; CDR2 reads FYNNEI. This chain's CDR3 is CASSVLGKNIQYF. DNA of the CDR3: TGTGCCAGCAGTGTCCTGGGCAAAAACATTCAGTACTTC.

This clonotype was seen many times. This chain uses TRBV28 with TRBJ1-5; 10 bases are shared with TRBD1. V trimming: 7 bases; J trimming: 5 bases; junction bases outside the gene matches: 8. The germline CDR1 and CDR2 sequences are MDHEN and SYDVKM. CDR3 length: 15 residues. CDR3: CASTTTGGGYQPQHF. CDR3 nucleotide sequence: TGTGCCAGCACTACGACAGGGGGCGGATATCAGCCCCAGCATTTT.

V usage is TRBV14 and J usage is TRBJ1-2; no clear D. The CDR3 contains 13 residues. The V gene's germline CDR1 is SGHDN and CDR2 FVKESK. V was trimmed by 3 bases and J by 8 bases, leaving 13 bases between them. CDR3 DNA sequence: TGTGCCAGCAGCCAGGTTGGGGTCAACGGCTACACCTTC. Encoded protein: CASSQVGVNGYTF.